This is a list of T cell receptor beta chains from one sample in a study of cytomegalovirus exposure and HLA in healthy donors. Generated by immunoSEQ multiplex PCR, the TCRdb table keeps only in-frame clones and is missing some. The table includes approximately 130,000 clones, approximately 64% detected once. The sample was PBMCs. The receptors originated from a woman aged 40 to 50 in good health and CMV-seronegative. Each CDR3 is given with its conserved first and last residue. D genes are given only for firm matches. Size is omitted from some rows. Given values are once, few, many or a class for expanded clones.

j_call cdr3_length d_call v_call clone_size cdr3_aa cdr3_nt
TRBJ2-1 16 - TRBV9 few CASSANGLSSYNEQFF TGTGCCAGCAGCGCTAACGGACTCTCCTCCTACAATGAGCAGTTCTTC
TRBJ1-5 15 TRBD1 TRBV10-2 - CASSLTGTLNQPQHF TGCGCCAGCAGCCTGACAGGGACCCTTAATCAGCCCCAGCATTTT
TRBJ2-3 18 - TRBV9 few CASSVGARHQVITDTQYF TGTGCCAGCAGCGTCGGAGCAAGGCACCAAGTTATCACAGATACGCAGTATTTT
TRBJ1-2 14 TRBD1 TRBV29-1 few CSVVRDRGVDGYTF TGCAGCGTTGTTCGGGACAGGGGGGTCGACGGCTACACCTTC
TRBJ2-5 20 TRBD2 TRBV30 - CAWSVQREWGSGGLQETQYF TGTGCCTGGAGTGTACAGCGAGAGTGGGGGAGCGGGGGGCTCCAAGAGACCCAGTACTTC
TRBJ1-6 15 TRBD1 TRBV30 - CAWKSRDSRNLPLHF TGTGCCTGGAAATCTCGGGACAGTAGGAATTTACCCCTCCACTTT
TRBJ1-2 15 - TRBV6-1 - CASSPYAGEAYGYTF TGTGCCAGCAGTCCCTATGCGGGGGAGGCCTATGGCTACACCTTC
TRBJ1-2 14 TRBD1 TRBV4-1 few CASSQEVGGYGYTF TGCGCCAGCAGCCAAGAGGTAGGGGGCTACGGCTACACCTTC
TRBJ2-3 15 TRBD2 TRBV11-2 few CASSFASGGLDTQYF TGTGCCAGCAGCTTCGCTAGCGGGGGTTTGGATACGCAGTATTTT
TRBJ1-2 15 TRBD1 TRBV4-2 once CASSQEQGGYYGYTF TGTGCCAGCAGCCAGGAACAGGGGGGGTACTATGGCTACACCTTC
TRBJ2-3 16 TRBD2 TRBV5-5 once CASSTSGGAGTDTQYF TGTGCCAGCAGCACCAGCGGGGGGGCAGGCACAGATACGCAGTATTTT
TRBJ2-7 12 - TRBV30 - CAWSVRVYEQYF TGTGCCTGGAGTGTACGGGTCTACGAGCAGTACTTC
TRBJ2-2 15 - TRBV25-1 - CASTDKLKGTGELFF TGTGCCAGCACGGACAAGCTGAAAGGGACCGGGGAGCTGTTTTTT
TRBJ1-2 14 - TRBV6-5 - CASSYSSSGSGYTF TGTGCCAGCAGTTACTCGTCCTCAGGTAGTGGCTACACCTTC
TRBJ1-1 13 - TRBV12-5 - CASGLTANTEAFF TGTGCTAGTGGCCTGACAGCAAACACTGAAGCTTTCTTT
TRBJ1-5 15 - TRBV4-1 - CASSSRQEEDQPQHF TGCGCCAGCAGCTCGCGACAGGAAGAAGATCAGCCCCAGCATTTT
TRBJ2-3 15 - TRBV18 - CASSPTSMSTDTQYF TGTGCCAGCTCACCAACTAGCATGAGTACAGATACGCAGTATTTT
TRBJ1-6 15 TRBD1 TRBV7-9 once CASSLGQGVNSPLHF TGTGCCAGCAGCTTAGGACAGGGGGTAAATTCACCCCTCCACTTT
TRBJ2-1 11 - TRBV30 few CAWELAIEQFF TGTGCCTGGGAGCTAGCGATTGAGCAGTTCTTC
TRBJ1-1 15 - TRBV5-5 - CASSTFLGRFTEAFF TGTGCCAGCAGCACCTTTTTGGGGCGTTTCACTGAAGCTTTCTTT
TRBJ2-1 15 - TRBV7-8 - CASSSSPRGGGDQFF TGTGCCAGCAGCTCTAGCCCCAGGGGAGGGGGTGATCAGTTCTTC
TRBJ2-5 14 - TRBV18 - CASSQLGARETQYF TGTGCCAGCTCACAATTAGGGGCGCGGGAGACCCAGTACTTC
TRBJ1-4 16 - TRBV5-4 - CASSSGQFATNEKLFF TGTGCCAGCAGCTCCGGACAGTTTGCAACTAATGAAAAACTGTTTTTT
TRBJ2-7 15 TRBD1 TRBV6-5 - CASSYSRTGAYEQYF TGTGCCAGCAGTTACTCGCGGACAGGAGCCTACGAGCAGTACTTC